The 26 T cell receptor beta chains below come from one sample, sequenced in a study of blood T cell repertoires in COVID-19. The method was immunoSEQ multiplex PCR; TCRdb's version includes in-frame clones alone and lacks a portion of them. The sample has around 57,000 clones, 65% to 85% seen once; the top ten hold 4.5% to 7%. The specimen sequenced was peripheral blood. The receptors originated from a woman in her 70s with acute or convalescent COVID-19.

The sample holds a few counts of this clone. The chain joins TRBV5-6 to TRBJ2-1, with 9 nucleotides matching TRBD2. Per the germline V gene, CDR1 is SGHDT and CDR2 is YYEEEE. The CDR3 totals 15 residues. J lost 5 bases, V lost 3 bases, and 6 bases had no gene match. The CDR3 spells CASSSGGGAHNEQFF. The CDR3 nucleotides read TGTGCCAGCAGCTCGGGCGGGGGGGCGCACAATGAGCAGTTCTTC.

The chain joins TRBV4-1 to TRBJ2-5; 7 bases are shared with TRBD1. This CDR3 region has 15 residues. With 4 bases clipped from V and 5 bases from J, the junction kept 10 bases outside the gene matches. Germline CDR1 MGHRA, CDR2 YSYEKL. The CDR3: CASSPRQGLWETQYF. CDR3 bases: TGCGCCAGCAGCCCCCGACAGGGCCTATGGGAGACCCAGTACTTC.

The chain joins TRBV3-1 (or the pseudogene TRBV3-2) to TRBJ2-2; 8 nucleotides line up with TRBD1. Trimming removed 4 bases from V and 1 base from J; junction bases left unmatched: 8. This CDR3 is 17 amino acids long. Germline V gene sequence: CDR1 LGHDT, CDR2 YNNKEL (reference sequence). The CDR3 bases are TGTGCCAGCAGCCCCCTGTTTGGGACAGGGAACACCGGGGAGCTGTTTTTT. The encoded protein is CASSPLFGTGNTGELFF.

CDR3 in DNA: TGTGCCAGCAGGAAGCAGGGGGACACTGAAGCTTTCTTT. This translates into CASRKQGDTEAFF. The V call is TRBV2, the J call TRBJ1-1; 7 nucleotides agree with TRBD1. V lost 6 bases and J lost 3; bases outside the gene matches: 4. The V gene's germline CDR1 is SNHLY and CDR2 FYNNEI. There are 13 residues in the CDR3.

V is TRBV3-1 (or the pseudogene TRBV3-2) and J is TRBJ1-2, with a tentative D call TRBD1 (6 bases). The CDR3 is 16 amino acids. V was pared by 1 base and J by 8 bases, with 20 bases between. CDR1 is LGHDT and CDR2 is YNNKEL in the germline V gene (reference sequence). The CDR3 reads CASSQGAGAPREGYTF. Written as DNA, the CDR3 is TGTGCCAGCAGCCAAGGGGCAGGGGCTCCACGGGAAGGCTACACCTTC.

The chain combines TRBV6-5 with TRBJ2-5; 7 bases fit TRBD2. With V trimmed by 4 bases and J by 4 bases, 6 bases remained unmatched. CDR1 and CDR2 (germline): MNHEY, SVGAGI. The CDR3 consists of 14 residues. This chain's CDR3 is CASSWGGLAETQYF. CDR3 coding DNA: TGTGCCAGCAGTTGGGGGGGATTGGCAGAGACCCAGTACTTC.

J is TRBJ1-1 and V is TRBV25-1; 7 bases are a match to TRBD1. The V segment lost 6 bases and the J segment 1 base; nucleotides outside the gene matches: 5. The CDR3 contains 14 residues. The V gene's germline CDR1 is MGHDK and CDR2 SYGVNS. This chain's CDR3 is CASREQGKNTEAFF. The CDR3 DNA follows: TGTGCCAGCAGGGAACAGGGGAAGAACACTGAAGCTTTCTTT.

This chain uses TRBV6-1 with TRBJ1-4, with TRBD1 identical over 9 bases. Germline V gene sequence: CDR1 MNHNS, CDR2 SASEGT. CDR3 length equals 16 residues. Losses at the gene ends were 2 bases for V and 8 bases for J; bases not matched to a gene: 9. The DNA for the CDR3 is TGTGCCAGCAGTGAAACAGGGGGCGCGATCGGCGAAAAACTGTTTTTT. Protein: CASSETGGAIGEKLFF.

CDR3 sequence: CASSVGSDSSGQYF. The CDR3, as DNA: TGTGCCAGCAGTGTAGGTTCCGACTCTTCCGGGCAGTACTTC. V is TRBV2 and J is TRBJ2-7; D uncertain. V lost 4 bases and J lost 9, with 19 bases in between. The CDR3 runs 14 residues. The germline gives CDR1 SNHLY, CDR2 FYNNEI.

In its sample, this clone was seen a few times. CDR3 in amino acids: CASSLDIYGYTF. The CDR3 DNA reads TGTGCCAGCAGCTTGGATATCTATGGCTACACCTTC. This chain uses TRBV5-4 with TRBJ1-2; D gene unclear. With 0 bases removed from V and 4 bases from J, the gap between germline ends came to 4 bases. This CDR3 spans 12 amino acids. CDR1 and CDR2 from the germline V gene are SGHNT and YYREEE (reference sequence).

This clone came up once. The chain has TRBV5-8 and TRBJ1-2, with 8 bases that match TRBD1. Germline lookup yields CDR1 SGHTS and CDR2 YDEGEE. With V trimmed by 4 bases and J by 5 bases, 16 bases remained unmatched. The CDR3 is made up of 17 amino acids. The CDR3 coding sequence is TGTGCCAGCAGCCCTCACGGGACAGGCCCGATCCTTTATGGCTACACCTTC. Its protein product is CASSPHGTGPILYGYTF.

The chain uses TRBV20-1 and TRBJ2-2; D is possibly TRBD2 (5 bases). Trimming took 3 bases from V and 0 from J, leaving 8 bases between them. The CDR3 spans 14 residues. Germline CDR1 DFQATT, CDR2 SNEGSKA (reference sequence). DNA of the CDR3: TGCAGTGCTAGTGGTAGCGCGAACACCGGGGAGCTGTTTTTT. This codes for CSASGSANTGELFF.

There are a few counts of this clone. The chain recombines TRBV10-3 with TRBJ2-6; 7 nucleotides match TRBD1. The germline V gene has CDR1 ENHRY and CDR2 SYGVKD. Trimming took 5 bases from V and 0 from J; bases not matched to a gene: 4. The CDR3 loop spans 16 amino acids. The CDR3 loop reads CAISKTGNSGANVLTF. The CDR3 nucleotides are TGTGCCATCAGTAAGACAGGGAACTCTGGGGCCAACGTCCTGACTTTC.

The chain couples TRBV9 to TRBJ2-5; maybe TRBD2 (5 bases). The germline CDR1 and CDR2 sequences are SGDLS and YYNGEE. With 1 base removed from V and 2 bases from J, the gap between germline ends came to 9 bases. The CDR3 is 14 residues long. DNA of the CDR3: TGTGCCAGCAGCGTATTCGAGGGTCAAGAGACCCAGTACTTC. It yields the protein CASSVFEGQETQYF.

The rearrangement uses TRBV12-3 or TRBV12-4 and TRBJ1-3; no clear D. The CDR3 has 13 amino acids. The V and J ends lost 3 bases and 2 bases respectively, with 5 bases between them. CDR3 bases: TGTGCCAGCAGTTTGGCGGCTGGAAACACCATATATTTT. This translates into CASSLAAGNTIYF.

The V call is TRBV2, the J call TRBJ2-7; D is unclear. The ends were cut back, 3 bases at V and 3 bases at J, with 12 bases in the middle. Germline V gene lookup returns CDR1 SNHLY and CDR2 FYNNEI. This CDR3 spans 14 amino acids. The CDR3 DNA is TGTGCCAGCAGTGACCCCAGGCAAAGCTACGAGCAGTACTTC. Translating it yields CASSDPRQSYEQYF.

V is TRBV27 and J is TRBJ1-6; D gene unclear. This CDR3 region has 15 residues. The germline V gene has CDR1 MNHEY and CDR2 SMNVEV (reference sequence). V was cut by 5 bases and J by 8 bases, with 16 bases left in between. CDR3 sequence: CASSPEGGYDSPLHF. The CDR3 DNA reads as TGTGCCAGCAGTCCCGAGGGTGGGTATGATTCACCCCTCCACTTT.

V is TRBV20-1 and J is TRBJ2-1, with 7 positions matching TRBD2. CDR1 DFQATT and CDR2 SNEGSKA come from the germline V gene (reference sequence). CDR3 size: 11 residues. V shed 7 bases and J 12 bases; nucleotides not matched to a gene: 9. In DNA form, the CDR3 reads TGCAGTGTGCGGGGGACCCTATTGCAGTTCTTC. Translating gives CSVRGTLLQFF.

This clone has only a few counts. V and J are TRBV5-1 and TRBJ2-1; 9 positions match TRBD2. CDR1 is SGHRS, CDR2 YFSETQ, per germline. The V segment lost 1 base and the J segment 3 bases; nucleotides outside the gene matches: 14. The CDR3 is made up of 19 amino acids. In DNA form, the CDR3 reads TGCGCCAGCAGCTTGCAGGGGTCTAGAGCGGGGGGCAGCTACAATGAGCAGTTCTTC. As protein: CASSLQGSRAGGSYNEQFF.

J is TRBJ1-2 and V is TRBV7-2, with D perhaps matching TRBD1 (6 bases). CDR1 and CDR2 from the germline V gene are SGHTA and FQGNSA. CDR3 length: 12 amino acids. V was cut by 5 bases and J by 6 bases, with 10 bases left in between. The CDR3: CASSPGVDGYTF. The CDR3 DNA is TGTGCCAGCAGCCCAGGGGTCGATGGCTACACCTTC.

This clone occurred once. This sequence joins TRBV9 and TRBJ1-6; TRBD1 matches at 7 bases. V shed 2 bases and J 10 bases; nucleotides not matched to a gene: 12. CDR3 length: 16 amino acids. The germline V gene encodes CDR1 SGDLS and CDR2 YYNGEE. CDR3 residues: CASSVYPRDRESPLHF. In DNA, the CDR3 is TGTGCCAGCAGCGTCTACCCCCGGGACAGAGAATCACCCCTCCACTTT.

The V gene is TRBV11-3, the J gene TRBJ1-5; no definite D call. In germline, CDR1 is SGHNT, CDR2 YENEEA. The V end was cut by 6 bases, the J end by 0 bases, with 9 bases between. This CDR3 spans 14 amino acids. The CDR3 region has the DNA TGTGCCAGCAGTCTAGGCGCTAGCAATCAGCCCCAGCATTTT. Its protein is CASSLGASNQPQHF.

This chain connects TRBV11-2 to TRBJ2-3; TRBD2 might be the D (6 bases). V was trimmed by 0 bases and J by 0 bases, leaving 7 bases between them. The germline gives CDR1 SGHAT, CDR2 FQNNGV. This CDR3 has 15 amino acids. The CDR3 bases are TGTGCCAGCAGCTTAGATGCGGGGAGCACAGATACGCAGTATTTT. Its protein is CASSLDAGSTDTQYF. Together with reference TRBV11-2 and TRBJ2-3, the CDR3 gives the full variable domain: EAGVAQSPRYKIIEKRQSVAFWCNPISGHATLYWYQQILGQGPKLLIQFQNNGVVDDSQLPKDRFSAERLKGVDSTLKIQPAKLEDSAVYLCASSLDAGSTDTQYFGPGTRLTVL.

J is TRBJ1-2 and V is TRBV9; a possible D gene is TRBD1 (5 bases). Germline assignment: CDR1 SGDLS and CDR2 YYNGEE. The CDR3 has 13 amino acids. Trimming took off 6 bases at V and 3 bases at J, with 12 bases between the two ends. This CDR3 reads CASTSGGDYGYTF. The CDR3 DNA sequence: TGTGCCAGCACCTCTGGGGGGGACTATGGCTACACCTTC.

The chain joins TRBV27 to TRBJ2-2; 8 bases are a match to TRBD2. CDR1 MNHEY and CDR2 SMNVEV come from the germline V gene (reference sequence). This CDR3 is built from 15 residues. V gave up 6 bases and J gave up 5 bases; unmatched junction bases: 8. Here the CDR3 DNA reads TGTGCCAGCAGCTCCGGGAGGGCGGGGACCGGGGAGCTGTTTTTT. It encodes CASSSGRAGTGELFF.

The V gene is TRBV10-1, the J gene TRBJ2-7; D perhaps matches TRBD2 (5 bases). The CDR3 loop spans 12 amino acids. V was trimmed by 3 bases and J by 6 bases, leaving 9 bases between them. Germline loops: CDR1 WNHNN, CDR2 SYGVQD (reference sequence). The CDR3 here is CASSDRGFEQYF. CDR3 coding DNA: TGCGCCAGCAGTGACCGGGGTTTCGAGCAGTACTTC.